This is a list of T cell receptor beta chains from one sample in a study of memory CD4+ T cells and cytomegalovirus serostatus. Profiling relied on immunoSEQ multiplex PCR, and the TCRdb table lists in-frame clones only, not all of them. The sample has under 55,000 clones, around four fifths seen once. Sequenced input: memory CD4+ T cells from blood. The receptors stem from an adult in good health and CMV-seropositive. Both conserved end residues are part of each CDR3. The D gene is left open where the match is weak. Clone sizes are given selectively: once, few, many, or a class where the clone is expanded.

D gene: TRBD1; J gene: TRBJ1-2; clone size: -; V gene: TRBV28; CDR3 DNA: TGTGCCAGCAGTTTTCAGGGGGCCTTAGGCTACACCTTC; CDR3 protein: CASSFQGALGYTF
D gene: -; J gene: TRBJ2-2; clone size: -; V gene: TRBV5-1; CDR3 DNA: TGCGCCAGCAGCTTGGTCGGACCTAACGCGAACACCGGGGAGCTGTTTTTT; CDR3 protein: CASSLVGPNANTGELFF
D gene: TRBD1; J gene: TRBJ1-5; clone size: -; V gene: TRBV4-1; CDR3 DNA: TGCGCCAGCAGCCAGGTTGGGACAGGGTCTAATCAGCCCCAGCATTTT; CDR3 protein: CASSQVGTGSNQPQHF
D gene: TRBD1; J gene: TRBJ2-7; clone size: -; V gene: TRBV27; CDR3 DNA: TGTGCCAGCAGAAGACAGGGAACCTACGAGCAGTACTTC; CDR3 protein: CASRRQGTYEQYF
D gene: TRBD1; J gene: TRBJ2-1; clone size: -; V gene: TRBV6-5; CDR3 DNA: TGTGCCACAACCGGGACAGGGCCCCATGAGCAGTTCTTC; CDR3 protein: CATTGTGPHEQFF
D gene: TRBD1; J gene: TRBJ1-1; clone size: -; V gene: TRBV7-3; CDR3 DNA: TGTGCCAGCAAGGGACAGGTAAACACTGAAGCTTTCTTT; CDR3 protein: CASKGQVNTEAFF
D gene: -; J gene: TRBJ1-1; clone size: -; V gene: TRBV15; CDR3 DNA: TGTGCCACCAGCAGAGAACAAGCCACTGAAGCTTTCTTT; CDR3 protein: CATSREQATEAFF
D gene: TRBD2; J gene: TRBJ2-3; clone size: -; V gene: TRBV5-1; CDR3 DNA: TGCGCCAGCAAACTAGCGGGGTACACAGATACGCAGTATTTT; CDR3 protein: CASKLAGYTDTQYF
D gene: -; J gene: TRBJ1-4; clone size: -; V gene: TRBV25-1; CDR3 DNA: TGTGCCAGCAGTGAATTCAGGCGATCCACCGAAGATGAAAAACTGTTTTTT; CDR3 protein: CASSEFRRSTEDEKLFF
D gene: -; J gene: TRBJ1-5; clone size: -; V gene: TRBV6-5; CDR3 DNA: TGTGCCAGCAGTTACTCCGGCAGGGTCGGCCAGCCCCAGCATTTT; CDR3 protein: CASSYSGRVGQPQHF
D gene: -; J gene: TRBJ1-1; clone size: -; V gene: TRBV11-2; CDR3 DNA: TGTGCCAGCAGCCCGTCCGTGGGGCGGAACACTGAAGCTTTCTTT; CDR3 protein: CASSPSVGRNTEAFF
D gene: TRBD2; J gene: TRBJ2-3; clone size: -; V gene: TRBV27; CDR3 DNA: TGTGCCAGCAGACTAGCGGGCTTCACAGATACGCAGTATTTT; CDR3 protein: CASRLAGFTDTQYF
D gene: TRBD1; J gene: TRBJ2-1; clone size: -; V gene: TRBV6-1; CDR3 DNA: TGTGCCAGCGGCAGGGGGCTCAATGAGCAGTTCTTC; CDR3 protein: CASGRGLNEQFF
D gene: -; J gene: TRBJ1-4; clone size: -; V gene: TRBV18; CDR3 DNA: TGTGCCAGCTCACAGCAGGGGTTTCCTAATGAAAAACTGTTTTTT; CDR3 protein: CASSQQGFPNEKLFF
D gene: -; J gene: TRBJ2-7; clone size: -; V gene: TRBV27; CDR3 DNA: TGTGCCAGCAAAAAGGGCGACTCGTCCTCCTACGAGCAGTACTTC; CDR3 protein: CASKKGDSSSYEQYF
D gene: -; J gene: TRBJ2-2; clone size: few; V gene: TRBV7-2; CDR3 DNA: TGTGCCAGCAGCTTAGCGGTAGTAGTCAACACCGGGGAGCTGTTTTTT; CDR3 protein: CASSLAVVVNTGELFF
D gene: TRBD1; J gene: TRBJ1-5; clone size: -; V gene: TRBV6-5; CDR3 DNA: TGTGCCAGTTCTACAGGGGGCAATCAGCCCCAGCATTTT; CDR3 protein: CASSTGGNQPQHF
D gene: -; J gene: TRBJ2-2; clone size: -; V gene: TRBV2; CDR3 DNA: TGTGCCAGTCAACAGGACTACGCGAACACCGGGGAGCTGTTTTTT; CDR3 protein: CASQQDYANTGELFF